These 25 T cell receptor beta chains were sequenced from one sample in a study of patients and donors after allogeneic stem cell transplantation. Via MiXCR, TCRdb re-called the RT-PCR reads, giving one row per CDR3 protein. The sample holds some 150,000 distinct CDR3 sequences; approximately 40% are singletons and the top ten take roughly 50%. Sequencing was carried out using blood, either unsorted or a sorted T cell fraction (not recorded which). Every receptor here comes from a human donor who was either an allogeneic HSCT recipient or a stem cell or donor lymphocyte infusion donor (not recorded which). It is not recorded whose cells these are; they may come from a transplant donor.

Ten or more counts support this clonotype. The CDR3 DNA follows: TGTGCCAGCAGCTCCTCCTACGAGCAGTACTTC. This gives the protein CASSSSYEQYF. V usage is TRBV13 and J usage is TRBJ2-7; D remains unclear. The germline V gene encodes CDR1 PRHDT and CDR2 FYEKMQ (reference sequence). This CDR3 spans 11 amino acids. V lost 4 bases and J 0 bases, leaving 1 base between the germline ends.

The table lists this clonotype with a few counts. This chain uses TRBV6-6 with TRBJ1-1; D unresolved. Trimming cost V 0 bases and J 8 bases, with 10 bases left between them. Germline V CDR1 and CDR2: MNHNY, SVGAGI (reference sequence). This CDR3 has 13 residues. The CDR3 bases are TGTGCCAGCAGTTACTCGACCGGGCCCGAAGCTTTCTTT. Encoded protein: CASSYSTGPEAFF.

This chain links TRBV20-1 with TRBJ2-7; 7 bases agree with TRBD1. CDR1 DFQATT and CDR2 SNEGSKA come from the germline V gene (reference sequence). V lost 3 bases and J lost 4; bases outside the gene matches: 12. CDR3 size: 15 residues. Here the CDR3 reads CSARVPGTVHYEQYF. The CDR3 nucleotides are TGCAGTGCTAGGGTTCCCGGGACAGTACATTACGAGCAGTACTTC.

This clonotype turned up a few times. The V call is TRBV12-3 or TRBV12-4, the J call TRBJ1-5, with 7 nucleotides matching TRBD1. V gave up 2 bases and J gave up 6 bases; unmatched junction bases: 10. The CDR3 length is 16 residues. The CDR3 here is CASSLIPNRGIQPQHF. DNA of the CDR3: TGTGCCAGCAGTTTAATCCCAAACAGGGGCATTCAGCCCCAGCATTTT.

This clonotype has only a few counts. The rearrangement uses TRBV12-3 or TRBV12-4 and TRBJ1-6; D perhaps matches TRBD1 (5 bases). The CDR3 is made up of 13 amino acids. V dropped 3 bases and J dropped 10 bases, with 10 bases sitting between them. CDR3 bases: TGTGCCAGCAGTTTCCCAGGGTGGTCACCCCTCCACTTT. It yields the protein CASSFPGWSPLHF.

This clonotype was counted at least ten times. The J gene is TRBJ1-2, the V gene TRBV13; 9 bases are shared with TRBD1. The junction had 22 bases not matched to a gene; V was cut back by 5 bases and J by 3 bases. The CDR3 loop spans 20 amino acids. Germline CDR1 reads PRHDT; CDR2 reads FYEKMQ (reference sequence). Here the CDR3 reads CASSPSRPHMGQGEDYGYTF. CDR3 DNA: TGTGCCAGCAGCCCTTCTCGCCCGCATATGGGACAGGGTGAGGACTATGGCTACACCTTC. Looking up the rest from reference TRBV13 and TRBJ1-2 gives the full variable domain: AAGVIQSPRHLIKEKRETATLKCYPIPRHDTVYWYQQGPGQDPQFLISFYEKMQSDKGSIPDRFSAQQFSDYHSELNMSSLELGDSALYFCASSPSRPHMGQGEDYGYTFGSGTRLTVV.

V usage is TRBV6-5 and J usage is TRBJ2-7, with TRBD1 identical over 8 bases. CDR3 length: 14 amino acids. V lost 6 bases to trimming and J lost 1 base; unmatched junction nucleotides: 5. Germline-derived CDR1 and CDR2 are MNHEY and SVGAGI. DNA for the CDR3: TGTGCCAGCAGCCCTGACAGGGGTTCCTACGAGCAGTACGTC. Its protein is CASSPDRGSYEQYV.

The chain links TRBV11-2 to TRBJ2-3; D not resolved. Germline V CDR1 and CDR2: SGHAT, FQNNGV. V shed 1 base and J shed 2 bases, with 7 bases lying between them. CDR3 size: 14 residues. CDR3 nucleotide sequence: TGTGCCAGCAGCTTAGGTCCGTACACAGATACGCAGTATTTT. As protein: CASSLGPYTDTQYF.

CDR3 residues: CSASNSHHREQYV. CDR3 nucleotide sequence: TGCAGTGCTAGCAATAGCCACCATAGGGAGCAGTACGTC. The rearrangement joins TRBV20-1 to TRBJ2-7, with unresolved D. V shed 3 bases and J shed 7 bases, with 16 bases lying between them. Germline V gene data show CDR1 as DFQATT and CDR2 as SNEGSKA (reference sequence). CDR3 length equals 13 residues.

The CDR3 here is CASSFTGTYEQYV. The CDR3 DNA reads as TGTGCCAGCAGCTTTACAGGGACCTACGAGCAGTACGTC. This chain uses TRBV5-4 with TRBJ2-7; tentatively, D is TRBD1 (6 bases). CDR1 SGHNT and CDR2 YYREEE come from the germline V gene (reference sequence). The CDR3 is made up of 13 amino acids. V lost 2 bases, J lost 2 bases, and 8 bases lay in between.

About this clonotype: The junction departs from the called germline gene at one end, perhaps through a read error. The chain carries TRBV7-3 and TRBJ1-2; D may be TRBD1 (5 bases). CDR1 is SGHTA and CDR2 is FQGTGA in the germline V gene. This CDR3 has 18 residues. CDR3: CASSLLPGTVGANYCYTF. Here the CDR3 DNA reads TGTGCCAGCAGCTTACTCCCGGGGACGGTTGGAGCTAACTATTGCTACACCTTC.

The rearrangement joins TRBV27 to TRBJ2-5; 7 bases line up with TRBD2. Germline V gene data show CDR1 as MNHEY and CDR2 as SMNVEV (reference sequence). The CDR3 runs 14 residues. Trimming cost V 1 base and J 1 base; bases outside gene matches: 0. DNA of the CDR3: TGTGCCAGCAGTTTATGGGGGGGCCAAGAGACCCAGTACTTC. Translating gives CASSLWGGQETQYF.

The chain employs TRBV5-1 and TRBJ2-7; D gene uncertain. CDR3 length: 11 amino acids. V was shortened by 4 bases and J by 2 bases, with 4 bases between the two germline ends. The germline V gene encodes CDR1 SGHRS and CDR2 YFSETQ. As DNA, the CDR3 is TGCGCCAGCAGCACACCCTACGAGCAGTACGTC. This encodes CASSTPYEQYV.

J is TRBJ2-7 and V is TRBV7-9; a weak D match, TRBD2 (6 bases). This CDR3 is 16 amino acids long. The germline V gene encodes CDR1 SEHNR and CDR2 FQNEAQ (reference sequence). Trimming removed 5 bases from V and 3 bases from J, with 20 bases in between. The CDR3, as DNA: TGTGCCAGCAGCAGCGATACCCCACCCGGGGGCTACGAGCAGTACTTC. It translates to CASSSDTPPGGYEQYF.

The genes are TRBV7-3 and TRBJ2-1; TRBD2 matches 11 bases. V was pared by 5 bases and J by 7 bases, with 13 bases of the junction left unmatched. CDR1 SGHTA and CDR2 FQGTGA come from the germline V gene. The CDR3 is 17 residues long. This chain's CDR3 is CASSPSLASGGWNEQFF. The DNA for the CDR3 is TGTGCCAGCAGCCCCTCGTTGGCTAGCGGGGGGTGGAATGAGCAGTTCTTC.

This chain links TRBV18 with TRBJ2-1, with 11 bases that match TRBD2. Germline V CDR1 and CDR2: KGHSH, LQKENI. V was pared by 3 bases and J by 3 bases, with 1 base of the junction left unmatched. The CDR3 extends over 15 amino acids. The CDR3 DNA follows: TGTGCCAGCTCACCCGGGACTAGCGGCTACAATGAGCAGTTCTTC. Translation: CASSPGTSGYNEQFF.

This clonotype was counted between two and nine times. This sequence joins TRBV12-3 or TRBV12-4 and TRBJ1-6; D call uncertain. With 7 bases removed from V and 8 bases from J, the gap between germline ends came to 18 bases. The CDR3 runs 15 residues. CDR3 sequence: CASTPRAGSDSPLHF. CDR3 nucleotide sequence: TGTGCCAGCACACCGCGCGCGGGGTCGGATTCACCCCTCCACTTT.

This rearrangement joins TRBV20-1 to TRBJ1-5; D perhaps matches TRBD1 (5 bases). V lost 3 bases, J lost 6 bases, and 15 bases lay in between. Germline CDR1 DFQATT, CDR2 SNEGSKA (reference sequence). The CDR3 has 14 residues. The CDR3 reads CSASRPGSAQPQHF. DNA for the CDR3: TGCAGTGCTAGCCGGCCAGGGTCGGCTCAGCCCCAGCATTTT.

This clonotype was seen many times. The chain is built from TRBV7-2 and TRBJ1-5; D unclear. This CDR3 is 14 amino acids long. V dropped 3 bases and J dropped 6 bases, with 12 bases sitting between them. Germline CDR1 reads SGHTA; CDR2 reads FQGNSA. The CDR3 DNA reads TGTGCCAGCAGCTTTGGGTGGGTGGGTCAGCCCCAGCATTTT. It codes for CASSFGWVGQPQHF.

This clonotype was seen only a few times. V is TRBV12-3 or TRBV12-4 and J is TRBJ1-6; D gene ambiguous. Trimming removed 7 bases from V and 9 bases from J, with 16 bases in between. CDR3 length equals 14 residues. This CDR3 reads CASTLGSVFSPLHF. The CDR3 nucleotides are TGTGCCAGCACCCTTGGGAGCGTATTTTCACCCCTCCACTTT.

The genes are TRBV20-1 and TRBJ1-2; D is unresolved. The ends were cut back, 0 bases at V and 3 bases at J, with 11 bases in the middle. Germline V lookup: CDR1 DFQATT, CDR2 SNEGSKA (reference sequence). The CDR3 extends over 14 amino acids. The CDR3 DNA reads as TGCAGTGCTAGAGACTTCCTCGGAGACTATGGCTACACCTTC. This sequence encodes CSARDFLGDYGYTF.

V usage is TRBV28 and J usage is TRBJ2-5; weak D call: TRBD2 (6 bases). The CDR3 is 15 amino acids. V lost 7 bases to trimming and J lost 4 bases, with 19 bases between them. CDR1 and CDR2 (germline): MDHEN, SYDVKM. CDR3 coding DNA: TGTGCCAGCATTCCCGGGACTTTTAAACCAGAGACCCAGTACTTC. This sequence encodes CASIPGTFKPETQYF.

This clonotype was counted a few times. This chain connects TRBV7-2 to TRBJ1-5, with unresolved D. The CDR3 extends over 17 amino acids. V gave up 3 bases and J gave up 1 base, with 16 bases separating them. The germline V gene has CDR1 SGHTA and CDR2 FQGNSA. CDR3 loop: CASSFIGGGLSNQPQHF. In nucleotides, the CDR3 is TGTGCCAGCAGCTTTATCGGAGGCGGATTGAGCAATCAGCCCCAGCATTTT.

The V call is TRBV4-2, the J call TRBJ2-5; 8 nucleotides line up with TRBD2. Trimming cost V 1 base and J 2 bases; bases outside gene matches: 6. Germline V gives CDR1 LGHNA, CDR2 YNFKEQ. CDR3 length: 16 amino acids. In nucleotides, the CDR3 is TGTGCCAGCAGCCAAGCGGAGCGGGGGCCTCAAGAGACCCAGTACTTC. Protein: CASSQAERGPQETQYF.

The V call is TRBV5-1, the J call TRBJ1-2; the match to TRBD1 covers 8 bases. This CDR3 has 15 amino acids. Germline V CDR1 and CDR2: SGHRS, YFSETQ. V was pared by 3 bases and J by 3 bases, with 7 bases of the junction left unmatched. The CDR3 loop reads CASSSQGAGHYGYTF. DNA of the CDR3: TGCGCCAGCAGCTCGCAGGGGGCGGGACACTATGGCTACACCTTC.